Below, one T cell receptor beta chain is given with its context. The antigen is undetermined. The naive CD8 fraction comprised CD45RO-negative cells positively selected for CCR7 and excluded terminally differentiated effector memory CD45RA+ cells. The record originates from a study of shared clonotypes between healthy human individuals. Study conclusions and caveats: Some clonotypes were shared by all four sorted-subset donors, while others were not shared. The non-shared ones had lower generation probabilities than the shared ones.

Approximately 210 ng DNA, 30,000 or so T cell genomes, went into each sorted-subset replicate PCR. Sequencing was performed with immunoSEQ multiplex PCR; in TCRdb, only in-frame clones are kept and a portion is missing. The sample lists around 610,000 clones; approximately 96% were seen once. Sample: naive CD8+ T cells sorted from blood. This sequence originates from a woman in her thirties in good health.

CDR3 amino acids: CASRSGLFSTDTQYF. The CDR3 nucleotides are TGTGCCAGCAGATCCGGACTCTTTAGCACAGATACGCAGTATTTT. The chain carries TRBV28 and TRBJ2-3; the D gene is possibly TRBD2 (5 bases). Germline values: CDR1 MDHEN, CDR2 SYDVKM. The CDR3 consists of 15 residues. Trimming removed 6 bases from V and 0 bases from J, with 13 bases in between.